Listed here are 11 T cell receptor beta chains from one sample, sequenced in a study of blood T cell repertoires in COVID-19. The data were produced by immunoSEQ multiplex PCR, yet TCRdb's version contains in-frame clones alone and is incomplete. The sample yields about 83,000 clones, around 90% seen once. The specimen was peripheral blood. The source of these receptors is a woman between 45 and 60 years old with active or convalescent COVID-19.

The rearrangement links TRBV18 to TRBJ2-5, with unresolved D. Germline V gene data show CDR1 as KGHSH and CDR2 as LQKENI. V lost 4 bases to trimming and J lost 0 bases, with 9 bases between them. This CDR3 region has 14 residues. The CDR3 DNA reads as TGTGCCAGCTCACTAGACTCCTACCAAGAGACCCAGTACTTC. This gives the protein CASSLDSYQETQYF.

V usage is TRBV23-1 and J usage is TRBJ2-5; 12 bases line up with TRBD1. TRBV23-1 is designated an ORF whose function remains uncertain. The CDR3 runs to 18 residues. V lost 2 bases to trimming and J lost 5 bases; unmatched junction nucleotides: 12. Written as DNA, the CDR3 is TGCGCCAGCAGTCAAGGGGAGGGCGGGGACAGGGGGCTTGAGACCCAGTACTTC. This codes for CASSQGEGGDRGLETQYF.

The chain carries TRBV10-2 and TRBJ1-1, with unresolved D. V lost 6 bases and J lost 4, with 12 bases in between. This CDR3 contains 13 residues. Looked up from germline, CDR1 is WSHSY and CDR2 is SAAADI. The DNA for the CDR3 is TGCGCCAGCAGACTCCGCCTCGGCACTGAAGCTTTCTTT. It is translated as CASRLRLGTEAFF.

This CDR3 is CSVQPHRGQPQHF. The CDR3 DNA is TGCAGCGTTCAGCCTCACAGGGGCCAGCCCCAGCATTTT. The V call is TRBV29-1, the J call TRBJ1-5; 7 nucleotides align to TRBD1. V was pared by 5 bases and J by 7 bases, with 8 bases of the junction left unmatched. Germline V gene data show CDR1 as SQVTM and CDR2 as ANQGSEA. CDR3 size: 13 residues.

The chain couples TRBV18 to TRBJ1-3, with D maybe TRBD1 (5 bases). Germline loops: CDR1 KGHSH, CDR2 LQKENI. Trimming shortened V by 1 base and J by 0 bases, and 7 bases separated the two germline ends. The length of the CDR3 is 15 residues. The CDR3 spells CASSPQGNSGNTIYF. As DNA, the CDR3 is TGTGCCAGCTCACCACAGGGGAACTCTGGAAACACCATATATTTT. The full variable domain, completed using reference TRBV18 and TRBJ1-3, is NAGVMQNPRHLVRRRGQEARLRCSPMKGHSHVYWYRQLPEEGLKFMVYLQKENIIDESGMPKERFSAEFPKEGPSILRIQQVVRGDSAAYFCASSPQGNSGNTIYFGEGSWLTVV.

The rearrangement joins TRBV5-1 to TRBJ2-7; TRBD2 might be the D (5 bases). Germline lookup yields CDR1 SGHRS and CDR2 YFSETQ. The CDR3 totals 16 residues. Trimming pared 3 bases from V and 6 bases from J, leaving 22 bases between. The CDR3 loop is CASSSGGSDTGREQYF. The CDR3 nucleotides read TGCGCCAGCAGCTCAGGAGGTAGCGACACGGGCCGCGAGCAGTACTTC.

The chain is built from TRBV5-1 and TRBJ2-2; 8 bases are a match to TRBD2. V was pared by 2 bases and J by 5 bases, with 5 bases of the junction left unmatched. The CDR3 consists of 15 residues. Per the germline V gene, CDR1 is SGHRS and CDR2 is YFSETQ. The CDR3 DNA follows: TGCGCCAGCAGCTTCGGGGGGGCCGGGACCGGGGAGCTGTTTTTT. Translated: CASSFGGAGTGELFF.

The chain is built from TRBV7-3 and TRBJ2-7; D is uncertain. V lost 5 bases to trimming and J lost 6 bases, with 8 bases between them. The CDR3 has 11 residues. Germline V gene sequence: CDR1 SGHTA, CDR2 FQGTGA. For the CDR3, the DNA is TGTGCCAGCAGCCCGAGCTCCGAGCAGTACTTC. Translated: CASSPSSEQYF.

The gene calls are TRBV27 and TRBJ1-4; no firm D call. Germline CDR1 and CDR2: MNHEY and SMNVEV (reference sequence). The CDR3 runs 12 residues. Trimming removed 6 bases from V and 3 bases from J, with 5 bases in between. The CDR3 DNA is TGTGCCAGCAGACACCCTAATGAAAAACTGTTTTTT. Protein: CASRHPNEKLFF.

This sequence joins TRBV7-2 and TRBJ2-1; 7 bases agree with TRBD1. J lost 4 bases, V lost 5 bases, and 8 bases had no gene match. The germline V gene has CDR1 SGHTA and CDR2 FQGNSA. CDR3 length: 15 amino acids. CDR3 sequence reads: CASSRGQLPYNEQFF. The CDR3 DNA reads TGTGCCAGCAGCAGGGGACAGCTTCCTTACAATGAGCAGTTCTTC.

The chain links TRBV5-6 to TRBJ1-5, with a weak D call TRBD1 (5 bases). This CDR3 region has 14 residues. V was trimmed by 4 bases and J by 0 bases, leaving 8 bases between them. The germline CDR1 and CDR2 sequences are SGHDT and YYEEEE. CDR3 in DNA: TGTGCCAGCAGCCTGACAGCTAGCAATCAGCCCCAGCATTTT. Translation gives CASSLTASNQPQHF. Variable domain in full (rest from reference TRBV5-6 and TRBJ1-5): DAGVTQSPTHLIKTRGQQVTLRCSPKSGHDTVSWYQQALGQGPQFIFQYYEEEERQRGNFPDRFSGHQFPNYSSELNVNALLLGDSALYLCASSLTASNQPQHFGDGTRLSIL.